A selection of T cell receptor beta chains follows, all from one sample in a study of vaccination and CD4 T cells after COVID-19. TCRdb itself ran the PCR reads through MiXCR, one entry per CDR3 protein. The sample comprises 4,000 to 5,000 distinct CDR3 sequences, around 20% of which are singletons, and about 16% rests with the top ten. No antigen is known for these receptors. The sample consisted of CD4+ T cells from blood, cultured in vitro. The receptor source for this set is a human donor who had recovered from COVID-19. Each CDR3 is given with its conserved first and last residue. Fields, in order: V gene, clone size, J gene, D gene, CDR3 DNA, CDR3 protein. A D gene is named only where the DNA matches it firmly. Only some rows state a clone size, as once, few, many or a class for expanded clones.

>TRBV19|few|TRBJ2-5|NA
TGTGCCAGTAGTATAGCAGGGCTGGAGACCCAGTACTTC
CASSIAGLETQYF
>TRBV27|few|TRBJ1-2|TRBD1
TGTGCCAGCAGTTTGGACAGGGGGCGTGGCTACACCTTC
CASSLDRGRGYTF
>TRBV19|medium-sized|TRBJ1-1|TRBD1
TGTGCCAGCCACTGGGCAGGGGGTAGGGACACTGAAGCTTTCTTT
CASHWAGGRDTEAFF
>TRBV5-6|few|TRBJ2-7|NA
TGTGCCAGCAGCTCTGGGACCTACGAGCAGTACTTC
CASSSGTYEQYF
>TRBV12-3/TRBV12-4|NA|TRBJ2-5|NA
TGTGCCAGCAGTTTATATGGCGGGGCGAAAGAGGCCCAGTACTTC
CASSLYGGAKEAQYF
>TRBV20-1|medium-sized|TRBJ1-5|NA
TGCAGTGCTAGAGATGCAGGAGATCAGCCCCAGCATTTT
CSARDAGDQPQHF
>TRBV27|NA|TRBJ2-7|TRBD1
TGTGCCAGCGGACAGGGCTACGAGCAGTACTTC
CASGQGYEQYF
>TRBV5-4|few|TRBJ2-1|TRBD2
TGTGCCAGCAGCTTGCTGCGGGGGGGCTACAATGAGCAGTTCTTC
CASSLLRGGYNEQFF
>TRBV9|NA|TRBJ2-3|TRBD2
TGTGCCAGCAGCCCAACTAGCGGGGGCACAGATACGCAGTATTTT
CASSPTSGGTDTQYF
>TRBV10-3|NA|TRBJ1-5|NA
TGTGCCACCCAGCGACACGGGAGGACGGGCAATCAGCCCCAGCATTTT
CATQRHGRTGNQPQHF
>TRBV2|few|TRBJ2-5|NA
TGTGCCAGCAGTGAAGTCGAGACCCAGTACTTC
CASSEVETQYF
>TRBV5-4|medium-sized|TRBJ1-6|NA
TGTGCCAGCAGCTTCAGTGAGTCCTATAATTCACCCCTCCACTTT
CASSFSESYNSPLHF
>TRBV9|NA|TRBJ1-1|NA
TGTGCCAGCAGCGTAGGTGGGCAGGGGTTGGACATGAACACTGAAGCTTTCTTT
CASSVGGQGLDMNTEAFF
>TRBV30|NA|TRBJ1-2|TRBD1
TGTGCCTTTACGAAACAGGGGGCCGGCGGCTACACCTTC
CAFTKQGAGGYTF
>TRBV18|few|TRBJ1-1|NA
TGTGCCAGCTCACCGTGGGGCACTGAAGCTTTCTTT
CASSPWGTEAFF
>TRBV5-4|NA|TRBJ1-2|NA
TGTGCCAGCAGCCTGGGGGGGGTCTATGGCTACACCTTC
CASSLGGVYGYTF
>TRBV21-1|NA|TRBJ2-7|NA
TGTGCCAGCAGCGGGTCCCCGCAGGTATTGGCCATCGGGGGTTGGGTGGGGGAGCAGTACTTC
CASSGSPQVLAIGGWVGEQYF
>TRBV15|medium-sized|TRBJ2-1|TRBD2
TGTGCCACCAGCAGAGATCGTAGCGGGGTCGGTGACAATGAGCAGTTCTTC
CATSRDRSGVGDNEQFF
>TRBV21-1|NA|TRBJ1-1|NA
TGTGCCAGCAGCAACGAGGGATTTGTATCTGAAGCTTTCTTT
CASSNEGFVSEAFF
>TRBV18|medium-sized|TRBJ2-5|NA
TGTGCCAGCTCACCCGGGCTCCAAGAGACCCAGTACTTC
CASSPGLQETQYF
>TRBV7-3|few|TRBJ2-1|TRBD2
TGTGCCAGCAGCGACGGACTAGCGGGGGTCAATGAGCAGTTCTTC
CASSDGLAGVNEQFF
>TRBV30|NA|TRBJ2-1|NA
TGTGCCTGGCGGGACTACAATGAGCAGTTCTTC
CAWRDYNEQFF
>TRBV6-1|few|TRBJ1-2|TRBD1
TGTGCCAGCAGTCCCGGGACAGGGAGGTACGATGGCTACACCTTC
CASSPGTGRYDGYTF
>TRBV4-2|few|TRBJ2-5|TRBD2
TGTGCCAGCAGCCAAACAGCGGGGGGCCGCCTCGAGACCCAGTACTTC
CASSQTAGGRLETQYF
>TRBV28|NA|TRBJ2-5|NA
TGTGCCAGCAGTTTCCAAGCGGGACAGGACCAAGAGACCCAGTACTTC
CASSFQAGQDQETQYF
>TRBV30|NA|TRBJ2-7|NA
TGTGCCTGGAGTGCAGTTTATTTCGAGCAGTACTTC
CAWSAVYFEQYF
>TRBV30|NA|TRBJ1-2|NA
TGTGCCTGGAGTGGAGGGACTAATCGGGATGGCTACACCTTC
CAWSGGTNRDGYTF
>TRBV18|few|TRBJ2-5|NA
TGTGCCAGCTCCCTGACAGGCCTAGAAGAGACCCAGTACTTC
CASSLTGLEETQYF
>TRBV30|few|TRBJ1-6|TRBD1
TGTGCCTGGAGTGCCCGGGACAGGGGTTCACCCCTCCACTTT
CAWSARDRGSPLHF
>TRBV10-2|few|TRBJ1-2|NA
TGCGCCAGCAGGGATTGGACAGACGACTATGGCTACACCTTC
CASRDWTDDYGYTF
>TRBV14|NA|TRBJ2-2|NA
TGTGCCAGCAGCCAAGGGTGGGGGGTACGCGGCACCGGGGAGCTGTTTTTT
CASSQGWGVRGTGELFF
>TRBV6-5|NA|TRBJ1-2|NA
TGTGCCAGCAGTTACGGGGGAGGCTATGGCTACACCTTC
CASSYGGGYGYTF
>TRBV12-3/TRBV12-4|medium-sized|TRBJ1-1|NA
TGTGCCAGCCAGAGACTCCTGAACACTGAAGCTTTCTTT
CASQRLLNTEAFF
>TRBV10-2|medium-sized|TRBJ1-5|NA
TGCGCCAGCAGTCGGACATCCGATCAGCCCCAGCATTTT
CASSRTSDQPQHF
>TRBV11-3|medium-sized|TRBJ2-3|TRBD2
TGTGCCAGCAGCTTCAGCGGGGGGAACACAGATACGCAGTATTTT
CASSFSGGNTDTQYF
>TRBV30|medium-sized|TRBJ1-5|NA
TGTGCCTGGAGTGTCAGGGAAAATCAGCCCCAGCATTTT
CAWSVRENQPQHF
>TRBV5-6|few|TRBJ1-5|NA
TGTGCCAGCAGCTTGTATGGGGACAAGGCAAGCAATCAGCCCCAGCATTTT
CASSLYGDKASNQPQHF
>TRBV24-1|NA|TRBJ1-3|NA
TGTGCCGCTCCCCCCGGGGACGGCAGAAACACCATATATTTT
CAAPPGDGRNTIYF
>TRBV19|NA|TRBJ2-1|NA
TGTGCCAGTAGTATAAGGACGGGGAAGTCTGTCAATGAGCAGTTCTTC
CASSIRTGKSVNEQFF
>TRBV19|NA|TRBJ2-1|NA
TGTGCCAGTAGTATAATGAGGGGGTTTCTCGGGGGCGGGCGAAATGAGCAGTTCTTC
CASSIMRGFLGGGRNEQFF
>TRBV18|NA|TRBJ1-1|NA
TGTGCCAGCTCACCCGGGACCCGGGGGACTGAAGCTTTCTTT
CASSPGTRGTEAFF